The entry that follows covers one T cell receptor (beta chain) sequence. This entry comes from a study of T cell changes during pregnancy in multiple sclerosis. TCRdb's copy holds only in-frame clones and misses some; the assay was immunoSEQ multiplex PCR. The table records under 80,000 clones, roughly 87% of them present only once. The CDR3 is 16 residues long. Trimming shortened V by 1 base and J by 0 bases, and 12 bases separated the two germline ends. Germline V gene data show CDR1 as MNHEY and CDR2 as SVGAGI. The starting material was peripheral blood, obtained in the first trimester of pregnancy. The genes are TRBV6-5 and TRBJ1-2; possibly TRBD1 for D (5 bases). This clonotype originated in a female donor with multiple sclerosis, enrolled in a pregnancy study. CDR3 loop: CASSYWGGYANYGYTF. The CDR3, as DNA: TGTGCCAGCAGTTACTGGGGGGGTTATGCTAACTATGGCTACACCTTC.